Following are 9 T cell receptor beta chains from one sample sequenced in a study of blood T cell repertoires in COVID-19. Some clones are missing from TCRdb's copy, which holds only in-frame ones; the method was immunoSEQ multiplex PCR. The sample has almost 70,000 clones; about four fifths are singletons. Sequenced input: peripheral blood. These receptors came from a human donor in a cohort sampled during active COVID-19.

In this sample, this clone turned up once. For the CDR3, the DNA is TGCGCCAGCAGCCGAGGACAGCAGACCTACGAGCAGTACTTC. Residues: CASSRGQQTYEQYF. V is TRBV5-1 and J is TRBJ2-7; D may be TRBD1 (6 bases). Trimming took 4 bases from V and 2 from J, leaving 13 bases between them. The germline CDR1 and CDR2 sequences are SGHRS and YFSETQ. This CDR3 is built from 14 residues.

The chain has TRBV7-2 and TRBJ1-4, with 9 bases matching TRBD1. This CDR3 spans 15 amino acids. The J segment lost 7 bases and the V segment lost 2 bases, leaving 5 bases of the junction unmatched. The germline gives CDR1 SGHTA, CDR2 FQGNSA. CDR3 residues: CASSLITGGSEKLFF. The CDR3 coding sequence is TGTGCCAGCAGCTTAATAACAGGGGGCTCTGAAAAACTGTTTTTT.

This clone came up a few times. J is TRBJ2-1 and V is TRBV19, with D possibly being TRBD2 (5 bases). The CDR3 is 15 amino acids. Germline-derived CDR1 and CDR2 are LNHDA and SQIVND (reference sequence). Deletions cut 6 bases from V and 3 bases from J, with 15 bases between. The CDR3 spells CASSLEGTYYNEQFF. The CDR3 DNA sequence: TGTGCCAGTAGCCTAGAGGGAACTTACTACAATGAGCAGTTCTTC. Combining the CDR3 with reference TRBV19 and TRBJ2-1 gives the whole variable domain DGGITQSPKYLFRKEGQNVTLSCEQNLNHDAMYWYRQDPGQGLRLIYYSQIVNDFQKGDIAEGYSVSREKKESFPLTVTSAQKNPTAFYLCASSLEGTYYNEQFFGPGTRLTVL.

This sequence joins TRBV11-3 and TRBJ2-1, with 7 bases fitting TRBD2. The CDR3 consists of 13 residues. CDR1 and CDR2 from the germline V gene are SGHNT and YENEEA. Trimming at V came to 3 bases and at J to 6 bases, leaving 2 bases not matched to a gene. CDR3 DNA sequence: TGTGCCAGCAGCTTGGGGGGGGGCAATGAGCAGTTCTTC. Amino acid sequence: CASSLGGGNEQFF.

This rearrangement joins TRBV30 to TRBJ1-5; tentatively, D is TRBD1 (6 bases). There are 14 residues in the CDR3. CDR1 GTSNPN and CDR2 SVGIG come from the germline V gene (reference sequence). The ends were cut back, 3 bases at V and 3 bases at J, with 12 bases in the middle. CDR3 nucleotides: TGTGCCTGGAGCGGGGACACTCACAATCAGCCCCAGCATTTT. It yields the protein CAWSGDTHNQPQHF.

The V call is TRBV6-1, the J call TRBJ2-7; D might be TRBD2 (6 bases). V was trimmed by 2 bases and J by 0 bases, leaving 11 bases between them. The CDR3 has 15 residues. Germline CDR1 reads MNHNS; CDR2 reads SASEGT. As DNA, the CDR3 is TGTGCCAGCAGTGAAAGTTGGCGGGACTCCTACGAGCAGTACTTC. Translation gives CASSESWRDSYEQYF.

The chain joins TRBV19 to TRBJ1-1, with a possible D match to TRBD1 (5 bases). The CDR3 consists of 14 residues. In germline, CDR1 is LNHDA, CDR2 SQIVND (reference sequence). V dropped 3 bases and J dropped 5 bases, with 13 bases sitting between them. The CDR3 DNA is TGTGCCAGTAGTATCTCGGGGGTGTGGACTGAAGCTTTCTTT. As protein: CASSISGVWTEAFF.

The chain recombines TRBV19 with TRBJ2-1; 10 bases are shared with TRBD1. CDR3 size: 15 residues. J lost 6 bases, V lost 6 bases, and 8 bases had no gene match. Germline V gene data show CDR1 as LNHDA and CDR2 as SQIVND (reference sequence). CDR3 loop: CASRERQGASNEQFF. CDR3 bases: TGTGCCAGTAGGGAAAGACAGGGGGCGAGCAATGAGCAGTTCTTC.

The rearrangement joins TRBV6-5 to TRBJ2-2, with 10 bases fitting TRBD1. There are 15 residues in the CDR3. Trimming cost V 6 bases and J 1 base; bases outside gene matches: 2. Per germline, CDR1 MNHEY and CDR2 SVGAGI. Written as DNA, the CDR3 is TGTGCCAGCAGGACAGGGGGCTTGAACACCGGGGAGCTGTTTTTT. Its translation: CASRTGGLNTGELFF.